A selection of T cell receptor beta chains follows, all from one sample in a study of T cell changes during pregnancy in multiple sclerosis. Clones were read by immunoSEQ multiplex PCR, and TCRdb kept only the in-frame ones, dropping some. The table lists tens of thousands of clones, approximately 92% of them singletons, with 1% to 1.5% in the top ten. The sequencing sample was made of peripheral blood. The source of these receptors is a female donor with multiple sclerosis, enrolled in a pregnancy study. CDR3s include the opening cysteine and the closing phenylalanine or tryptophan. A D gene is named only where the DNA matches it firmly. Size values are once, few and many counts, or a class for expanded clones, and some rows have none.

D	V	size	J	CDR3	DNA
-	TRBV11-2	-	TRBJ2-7	CASSGGRGFYEQYF	TGTGCCAGCAGCGGAGGAAGGGGCTTCTACGAGCAGTACTTC
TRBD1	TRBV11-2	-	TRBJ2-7	CASSRDRGPSYEQYF	TGTGCCAGCAGCCGTGACAGGGGCCCCTCCTACGAGCAGTACTTC
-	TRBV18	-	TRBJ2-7	CASSLGTVSSYEQYF	TGTGCCAGCTCATTGGGGACGGTTAGCTCCTACGAGCAGTACTTC
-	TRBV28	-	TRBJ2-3	CASSPDSLGTQYF	TGTGCCAGCAGTCCGGACTCACTAGGTACGCAGTATTTT
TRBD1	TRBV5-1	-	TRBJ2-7	CASSLSMDRGGEQYF	TGCGCCAGCAGCTTGTCAATGGACAGGGGGGGCGAGCAGTACTTC
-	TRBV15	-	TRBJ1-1	CATSRDMRSLGTEAFF	TGTGCCACCAGCAGAGATATGAGGAGTTTGGGCACTGAAGCTTTCTTT
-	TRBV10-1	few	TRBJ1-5	CASSEDGRSNQPQHF	TGCGCCAGCAGTGAGGATGGCAGAAGCAATCAGCCCCAGCATTTT
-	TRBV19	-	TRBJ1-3	CASRPFGSGNTIYF	TGTGCCAGTAGACCGTTCGGCTCTGGAAACACCATATATTTT
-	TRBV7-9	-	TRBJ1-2	CASTSSDYGYTF	TGTGCCAGCACCTCAAGCGACTATGGCTACACCTTC
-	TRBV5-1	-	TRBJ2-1	CASTSGNSIIYNEQFF	TGCGCCAGCACCTCTGGCAACTCAATTATCTACAATGAGCAGTTCTTC
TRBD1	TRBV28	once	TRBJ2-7	CASTATGSSYEQYF	TGTGCCAGCACCGCGACAGGGAGCTCCTACGAGCAGTACTTC
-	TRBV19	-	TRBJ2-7	CASSRPGVGYEQYF	TGTGCCAGTAGTCGCCCCGGCGTAGGCTACGAGCAGTACTTC
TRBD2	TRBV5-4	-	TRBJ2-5	CASSLVRVGGQETQYF	TGTGCCAGCAGCTTGGTCAGGGTGGGAGGGCAAGAGACCCAGTACTTC
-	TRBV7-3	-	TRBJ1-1	CASSFGQGSVSVF	-
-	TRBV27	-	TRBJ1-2	CASSRMLMRQGVNYGYTF	TGTGCCAGCAGCCGGATGTTGATGAGACAAGGGGTGAACTATGGCTACACCTTC
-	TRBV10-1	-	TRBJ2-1	CASRQRLTGRLYNEQFF	TGCGCCAGCAGGCAACGGTTGACAGGGAGGCTATACAATGAGCAGTTCTTC